Below, 13 T cell receptor beta chains from the same sample are listed, as sequenced in a study of human T cells and chemical hapten exposure. TCRdb reprocessed the RACE reads via MiXCR and lists one record per CDR3 protein. Of about 70,000 distinct CDR3 sequences listed, 8.5% are singletons. Time point: patch test 2, 6 weeks after DPC sensitization. The treatment: therapeutic diphenylcyclopropenone sensitization with weekly scalp DPC. The sample in question was whole blood, obtained in connection with sensitization to the hapten diphenylcyclopropenone (DPC). These receptors all stem from a woman between 50 and 59 years old with alopecia areata. Some clones in this sample may be carry-over from other donors' samples.

The chain combines TRBV19 with TRBJ1-1; TRBD1 is a possible D gene (5 bases). V gave up 0 bases and J gave up 3 bases, with 11 bases separating them. This CDR3 region has 15 residues. CDR1 and CDR2 from the germline V gene are LNHDA and SQIVND (reference sequence). CDR3 in DNA: TGTGCCAGTAGTATAGATTCTAGGGGATACACTGAAGCTTTCTTT. The encoded protein is CASSIDSRGYTEAFF.

Many counts were recorded for this clonotype. This chain connects TRBV27 to TRBJ2-3; no reliable D call. CDR3 size: 13 residues. V was clipped by 2 bases and J by 2 bases, with 5 bases between them. Looked up from germline, CDR1 is MNHEY and CDR2 is SMNVEV (reference sequence). CDR3 in amino acids: CASSLGSTDTQYF. The CDR3 nucleotides are TGTGCCAGCAGTTTAGGGTCCACAGATACGCAGTATTTT.

This clonotype was seen only a few times. The chain combines TRBV6-5 with TRBJ1-4; no reliable D call. With 4 bases removed from V and 8 bases from J, the gap between germline ends came to 17 bases. Germline lookup yields CDR1 MNHEY and CDR2 SVGAGI. This CDR3 has 15 residues. As DNA, the CDR3 is TGTGCCAGCAGTTCCCCGGGCGTCGGGCGGGAAAAACTGTTTTTT. Translating it yields CASSSPGVGREKLFF.

Only a few counts were recorded for this clonotype. The chain joins TRBV7-9 to TRBJ2-7; D is ambiguous. Trimming took 3 bases from V and 4 from J, leaving 19 bases between them. CDR3 length: 16 residues. The germline CDR1 and CDR2 sequences are SEHNR and FQNEAQ (reference sequence). The CDR3 is CASSLSQGAGRYEQYF. CDR3 nucleotide sequence: TGTGCCAGCAGCTTGTCCCAAGGAGCCGGAAGGTACGAGCAGTACTTC.

The CDR3 nucleotides are TGTGCCAGCAGTTTAGGGACTAGTCGGGAGCAGTACTTC. Protein: CASSLGTSREQYF. This chain uses TRBV12-3 or TRBV12-4 with TRBJ2-7, with 7 bases lining up with TRBD2. This CDR3 comprises 13 residues. V gave up 1 base and J gave up 7 bases; unmatched junction bases: 4.

The chain has TRBV6-2 or TRBV6-3 and TRBJ2-1; D remains ambiguous. Trimming removed 10 bases at V and 4 bases at J, with 17 bases between. CDR1 and CDR2 from the germline V gene are MNHEY and SVGEGT. The CDR3 covers 14 residues. CDR3 sequence (DNA): TGTGCCACTAGAGAGAAGGACGGATACAATGAGCAGTTCTTC. It translates to CATREKDGYNEQFF.

This rearrangement joins TRBV29-1 to TRBJ2-7; 8 bases line up with TRBD1. The CDR3 has 13 amino acids. J was trimmed by 6 bases and V by 6 bases; bases with no gene match: 10. CDR1 SQVTM and CDR2 ANQGSEA come from the germline V gene. The CDR3 sequence is CSVVGSGGLEQYF. As DNA, the CDR3 is TGCAGCGTCGTGGGTTCAGGGGGCCTCGAGCAGTACTTC.

This clonotype was found many times. The rearrangement links TRBV29-1 to TRBJ2-4, with 8 bases matching TRBD2. Germline V CDR1 and CDR2: SQVTM, ANQGSEA. J lost 7 bases, V lost 0 bases, and 5 bases had no gene match. The CDR3 has 14 residues. CDR3: CSVEDGAGVNIQYF. CDR3 DNA: TGCAGCGTTGAAGATGGAGCGGGAGTTAACATTCAGTACTTC.

The sample holds many counts of this clonotype. The chain joins TRBV27 to TRBJ1-5; D might be TRBD1 (5 bases). Trimming removed 3 bases at V and 1 base at J, with 16 bases between. This CDR3 region has 17 residues. Germline V gene sequence: CDR1 MNHEY, CDR2 SMNVEV (reference sequence). The CDR3 loop is CASSFPPGPQSNQPQHF. CDR3 DNA: TGTGCCAGCAGTTTCCCTCCGGGGCCACAGAGCAATCAGCCCCAGCATTTT.

This clonotype was recorded at least ten times. The rearrangement joins TRBV9 to TRBJ2-1, with 7 bases matching TRBD2. V lost 4 bases and J lost 10; bases outside the gene matches: 5. CDR3 length equals 12 residues. Germline V gene data show CDR1 as SGDLS and CDR2 as YYNGEE. The CDR3 here is CASSTGTNEQFF. Here the CDR3 DNA reads TGTGCCAGCAGCACGGGGACTAACGAGCAGTTCTTC.

This clonotype was recorded a few times. The chain recombines TRBV27 with TRBJ2-3; TRBD1 agrees at 9 bases. The CDR3 covers 19 residues. With 7 bases clipped from V and 0 bases from J, the junction kept 17 bases outside the gene matches. Germline lookup yields CDR1 MNHEY and CDR2 SMNVEV (reference sequence). In nucleotides, the CDR3 is TGTGCCAGCAACCGGCTGGACAGGGGACTACAATCTAGCACAGATACGCAGTATTTT. Its translation: CASNRLDRGLQSSTDTQYF.

The chain joins TRBV28 to TRBJ2-7, with 10 bases fitting TRBD2. The CDR3 is 15 amino acids. V shed 4 bases, J shed 7 bases, and the junction held 10 bases outside the gene matches. Germline CDR1 reads MDHEN; CDR2 reads SYDVKM. Written as DNA, the CDR3 is TGTGCCAGCAGTTCCAGACTAGCGGGTCGAGAGGAGCAGTACTTC. Translation: CASSSRLAGREEQYF.

At least ten counts were recorded for this clonotype. The rearrangement joins TRBV20-1 to TRBJ1-5; D is undetermined. Trimming took off 6 bases at V and 5 bases at J, with 11 bases between the two ends. This CDR3 comprises 12 residues. Germline V gives CDR1 DFQATT, CDR2 SNEGSKA (reference sequence). CDR3 in amino acids: CSAVLGDQPQHF. As DNA, the CDR3 is TGCAGTGCGGTCCTCGGAGATCAGCCCCAGCATTTT.